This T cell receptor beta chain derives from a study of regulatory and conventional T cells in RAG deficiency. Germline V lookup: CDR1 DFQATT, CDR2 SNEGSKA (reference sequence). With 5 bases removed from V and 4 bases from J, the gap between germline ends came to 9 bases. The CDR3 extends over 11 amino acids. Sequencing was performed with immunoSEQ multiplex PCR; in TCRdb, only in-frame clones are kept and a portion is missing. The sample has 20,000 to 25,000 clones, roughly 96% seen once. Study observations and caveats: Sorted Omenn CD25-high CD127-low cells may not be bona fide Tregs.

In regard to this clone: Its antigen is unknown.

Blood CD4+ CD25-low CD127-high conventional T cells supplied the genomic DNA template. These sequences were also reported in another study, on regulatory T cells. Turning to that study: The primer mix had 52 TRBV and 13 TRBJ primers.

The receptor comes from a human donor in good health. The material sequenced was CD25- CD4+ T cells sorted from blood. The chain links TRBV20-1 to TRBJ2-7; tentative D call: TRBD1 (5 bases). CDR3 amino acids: CSALREYEQYF. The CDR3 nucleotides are TGCAGTGCTCTCAGGGAATACGAGCAGTACTTC.